Each of the 29 T cell receptor beta chains below was sequenced from the same sample in a study of glioma-infiltrating T cells after dendritic cell vaccination. The repertoire was sequenced with immunoSEQ multiplex PCR; TCRdb's copy has only in-frame clones and lacks some. The table has around 67,000 clones, about 76% seen once. Material: blood, obtained before dendritic cell vaccination. These receptors were obtained from a human donor with glioblastoma.

This clone was picked up one time. The junction shows a germline mismatch at one end, possibly a read error. Other DNA sequences from this sample encode an identical CDR3 as well. The chain has TRBV5-8 and TRBJ1-2, with D possibly matching TRBD1 (6 bases). The CDR3 consists of 15 residues. Germline V lookup: CDR1 SGHTS, CDR2 YDEGEE. In DNA form, the CDR3 reads TGCGCCAGCAGCTCAGGACAGCTGAGGGACTATGGCTACACCTTC. Its protein product is CASSSGQLRDYGYTF.

This clone was seen once. The V call is TRBV6-1, the J call TRBJ1-1; TRBD1 is a possible D gene (6 bases). The CDR3 has 18 residues. V was shortened by 0 bases and J by 0 bases, with 17 bases between the two germline ends. The germline V gene encodes CDR1 MNHNS and CDR2 SASEGT. CDR3 residues: CASSEAVGGHFLNTEAFF. DNA of the CDR3: TGTGCCAGCAGTGAAGCGGTTGGGGGCCACTTCTTGAACACTGAAGCTTTCTTT.

This chain links TRBV10-3 with TRBJ1-3; D uncertain. This CDR3 is built from 17 residues. Germline V lookup: CDR1 ENHRY, CDR2 SYGVKD. V lost 2 bases and J 0 bases, leaving 14 bases between the germline ends. This CDR3 is CAISEPRQTYSGNTIYF. CDR3 nucleotides: TGTGCCATCAGTGAGCCCCGACAAACGTACTCTGGAAACACCATATATTTT.

This chain connects TRBV11-2 to TRBJ1-5, with a possible D match to TRBD1 (5 bases). Trimming cost V 5 bases and J 7 bases, with 12 bases left between them. The CDR3 contains 13 residues. Germline values: CDR1 SGHAT, CDR2 FQNNGV. The CDR3 region is CASSGGIGQPQHF. DNA for the CDR3: TGTGCCAGCAGCGGGGGGATCGGACAGCCCCAGCATTTT. Supplemented by reference TRBV11-2 and TRBJ1-5, the full variable domain reads EAGVAQSPRYKIIEKRQSVAFWCNPISGHATLYWYQQILGQGPKLLIQFQNNGVVDDSQLPKDRFSAERLKGVDSTLKIQPAKLEDSAVYLCASSGGIGQPQHFGDGTRLSIL.

The chain joins TRBV4-1 to TRBJ1-1; D is unclear. Per germline, CDR1 MGHRA and CDR2 YSYEKL. The V and J ends lost 0 bases and 4 bases respectively, with 6 bases between them. CDR3 length: 13 residues. In nucleotides, the CDR3 is TGCGCCAGCAGCCAAGATTCCTTCACTGAAGCTTTCTTT. Translated, it gives CASSQDSFTEAFF.

V and J are TRBV23-1 and TRBJ1-1; D unresolved. TRBV23-1 belongs to the ORF category, with a function that is uncertain. The CDR3 is 12 amino acids. V lost 5 bases and J 4 bases, leaving 8 bases between the germline ends. Written as DNA, the CDR3 is TGCGCCAGCAGTTCCCCAGGCACTGAAGCTTTCTTT. Amino acids: CASSSPGTEAFF.

This CDR3 reads CASSPGGNQPQHF. CDR3 DNA: TGTGCCAGCAGCCCAGGGGGGAATCAGCCCCAGCATTTT. The V call is TRBV27, the J call TRBJ1-5, with 7 bases lining up with TRBD1. The germline CDR1 and CDR2 sequences are MNHEY and SMNVEV (reference sequence). The CDR3 totals 13 residues. V dropped 6 bases and J dropped 4; count of bases not matched to a gene: 3.

The rearrangement links TRBV4-1 to TRBJ1-1, with 7 positions matching TRBD1. CDR1 and CDR2 from the germline V gene are MGHRA and YSYEKL. The junction had 5 bases not matched to a gene; V was cut back by 0 bases and J by 4 bases. This CDR3 has 15 residues. The CDR3 here is CASSQETGVSTEAFF. CDR3 nucleotide sequence: TGCGCCAGCAGCCAAGAAACAGGGGTGAGCACTGAAGCTTTCTTT.

CDR3 sequence reads: CASSQLTSGGAYEQYF. The CDR3 DNA reads as TGTGCCAGCAGCCAACTGACTAGCGGGGGTGCCTACGAGCAGTACTTC. The chain employs TRBV6-6 and TRBJ2-7, with TRBD2 identical over 12 bases. Trimming took 6 bases from V and 2 from J; bases not matched to a gene: 8. This CDR3 contains 16 residues. Per germline, CDR1 MNHNY and CDR2 SVGAGI (reference sequence).

This sequence joins TRBV2 and TRBJ1-2, with D perhaps matching TRBD1 (6 bases). The V end was cut by 6 bases, the J end by 4 bases, with 12 bases between. Per the germline V gene, CDR1 is SNHLY and CDR2 is FYNNEI. The CDR3 is 13 amino acids. The CDR3 DNA is TGTGCCAGCAGGCCGACAGGAGTCTATGGCTACACCTTC. Its protein is CASRPTGVYGYTF.

A note on this clone: At one end, the junction sequence differs from germline, possibly due to a read error. The rearrangement uses TRBV7-7 and TRBJ2-2; possibly TRBD2 for D (5 bases). Germline V gives CDR1 SSHAT, CDR2 FNYEAQ (reference sequence). The CDR3 contains 15 residues. CDR3: CASSRRETNTGELFF. The CDR3 region has the DNA TGTGCTAGCAGCCGAAGGGAGACGAACACCGGGGAGCTGTTTTTT.

There are a few counts of this clone. The chain couples TRBV5-4 to TRBJ2-5; D ambiguous. Germline CDR1 reads SGHNT; CDR2 reads YYREEE (reference sequence). This CDR3 comprises 13 residues. The V gene lost 1 base and the J gene lost 4 bases, with 8 bases spanning the gap. Here the CDR3 reads CASSLPELETQYF. The CDR3 nucleotides are TGTGCCAGCAGCTTGCCGGAGTTAGAGACCCAGTACTTC.

The chain carries TRBV2 and TRBJ2-7; 12 bases are shared with TRBD1. Per the germline V gene, CDR1 is SNHLY and CDR2 is FYNNEI. V shed 6 bases and J 1 base; nucleotides not matched to a gene: 7. The CDR3 consists of 16 residues. CDR3 protein: CASRAQGQGASYEQYF. The DNA of the CDR3 is TGTGCCAGCAGAGCCCAGGGACAGGGGGCTTCCTACGAGCAGTACTTC.

The V gene is TRBV7-6, the J gene TRBJ2-2; 7 bases map to TRBD2. The CDR3 has 15 residues. V lost 3 bases and J lost 6; bases outside the gene matches: 7. The germline gives CDR1 SGHVS, CDR2 FNYEAQ. The CDR3 spells CASSFGTIKAGELFF. Here the CDR3 DNA reads TGTGCCAGCAGCTTTGGGACTATTAAGGCCGGGGAGCTGTTTTTT.

This clone was seen just once. The chain employs TRBV4-1 and TRBJ2-3; 13 bases align to TRBD2. Germline V gene data show CDR1 as MGHRA and CDR2 as YSYEKL. V was clipped by 6 bases and J by 6 bases; unmatched bases: 6. This CDR3 has 15 residues. The chain's CDR3 is CASSHGTSGADTQYF. CDR3 coding DNA: TGCGCCAGCAGTCACGGGACTAGCGGGGCGGATACGCAGTATTTT.

The V call is TRBV6-6, the J call TRBJ1-1; 12 bases are shared with TRBD1. The CDR3 is 15 amino acids. The V gene's germline CDR1 is MNHNY and CDR2 SVGAGI (reference sequence). Unmatched junction bases numbered 12, after V lost 6 bases and J lost 10 bases. In DNA, the CDR3 is TGTGCCAGCAGAAGTCCGGGACAGGGGGCTCTAGGAGCTTTCTTT. Protein sequence: CASRSPGQGALGAFF.

For the CDR3, the DNA is TGTGCCAGCAGCGTAGATGGGGGGAAAACCGGGGAGCTGTTTTTT. This sequence encodes CASSVDGGKTGELFF. V is TRBV9 and J is TRBJ2-2; tentative D call: TRBD2 (6 bases). Deletions cut 0 bases from V and 5 bases from J, with 11 bases between. CDR3 length equals 15 residues. In germline, CDR1 is SGDLS, CDR2 YYNGEE.

The chain links TRBV27 to TRBJ1-2; TRBD1 matches at 10 bases. After removal of 2 bases from V and 5 bases from J, the junction contained 5 bases not matched to a gene. This CDR3 has 15 amino acids. Germline V gene lookup returns CDR1 MNHEY and CDR2 SMNVEV (reference sequence). CDR3 nucleotides: TGTGCCAGCAGTTTACAGGGGACAGGGGTTTATGGCTACACCTTC. It specifies CASSLQGTGVYGYTF.

This rearrangement joins TRBV4-1 to TRBJ2-7; D gene uncertain. Germline V gene lookup returns CDR1 MGHRA and CDR2 YSYEKL. This CDR3 has 13 amino acids. V lost 2 bases to trimming and J lost 2 bases, with 7 bases between them. The CDR3 DNA reads TGCGCCAGCAGCCAACAGCTAGCCTACGAGCAGTACTTC. Its protein product is CASSQQLAYEQYF.

The chain is built from TRBV5-4 and TRBJ1-1; 12 bases are shared with TRBD1. V trimming: 4 bases; J trimming: 4 bases; junction bases outside the gene matches: 14. In germline, CDR1 is SGHNT, CDR2 YYREEE (reference sequence). This CDR3 comprises 18 residues. The CDR3 protein is CASSLRGQGAWGSTEAFF. CDR3 sequence (DNA): TGTGCCAGCAGCCTAAGGGGACAGGGGGCGTGGGGGAGCACTGAAGCTTTCTTT.

This clone was recorded a few times. The V and J genes are TRBV5-8 and TRBJ1-3, with 8 bases lining up with TRBD1. The CDR3 covers 15 residues. V dropped 2 bases and J dropped 2; count of bases not matched to a gene: 3. CDR1 SGHTS and CDR2 YDEGEE come from the germline V gene. DNA for the CDR3: TGTGCCAGCAGCTTAGGCAGGGGGCCTGGAAACACCATATATTTT. Translating it yields CASSLGRGPGNTIYF.

The rearrangement uses TRBV10-3 and TRBJ1-3, with a weak D call TRBD1 (6 bases). Germline V CDR1 and CDR2: ENHRY, SYGVKD. Trimming cost V 3 bases and J 2 bases, with 14 bases left between them. CDR3 size: 16 residues. CDR3 coding DNA: TGTGCCATCAGTGATAGGAACCGGGACACTGGAAACACCATATATTTT. Residues: CAISDRNRDTGNTIYF.

The rearrangement uses TRBV5-1 and TRBJ1-6; no firm D call. The CDR3 loop spans 14 amino acids. V was trimmed by 1 base and J by 5 bases, leaving 7 bases between them. Germline V gene lookup returns CDR1 SGHRS and CDR2 YFSETQ. The CDR3 protein is CASSLIADNSPLHF. In DNA, the CDR3 is TGCGCCAGCAGCTTGATAGCGGATAATTCACCCCTCCACTTT.

In nucleotides, the CDR3 is TGTGCCAGCAGCCAAGGCACAATAACTAGCGGGGGGGCCAATGAGCAGTTCTTC. Amino acids: CASSQGTITSGGANEQFF. The V gene is TRBV4-2, the J gene TRBJ2-1; 13 bases are a match to TRBD2. CDR1 and CDR2 from the germline V gene are LGHNA and YNFKEQ. Germline trimming cut 1 base from V and 6 bases from J; bases unmatched to any gene: 9. The CDR3 has 18 amino acids.

This sequence joins TRBV5-1 and TRBJ2-1; possibly TRBD2 for D (5 bases). The length of the CDR3 is 15 residues. Germline-derived CDR1 and CDR2 are SGHRS and YFSETQ. V was trimmed by 1 base and J by 4 bases, leaving 12 bases between them. The CDR3 DNA sequence: TGCGCCAGCAGCTTGTTCGGGGATCTATACAATGAGCAGTTCTTC. Protein: CASSLFGDLYNEQFF.

This rearrangement joins TRBV5-1 to TRBJ2-7; 8 bases are a match to TRBD1. The CDR3 length is 14 residues. V trimming: 3 bases; J trimming: 4 bases; junction bases outside the gene matches: 6. The V gene's germline CDR1 is SGHRS and CDR2 YFSETQ. The CDR3 nucleotides are TGCGCCAGCAGCTCTAGGACAGGGAATTACGAGCAGTACTTC. It encodes CASSSRTGNYEQYF.

The V gene is TRBV6-6, the J gene TRBJ2-7; TRBD2 matches 11 bases. Germline CDR1 MNHNY, CDR2 SVGAGI (reference sequence). The trim removed 6 bases at V and 4 bases at J, leaving 5 bases unmatched. CDR3 length: 14 amino acids. CDR3 protein: CASRLTSGVYEQYF. The CDR3 bases are TGTGCCAGCAGGCTGACTAGCGGGGTTTACGAGCAGTACTTC.

This rearrangement joins TRBV5-1 to TRBJ1-2, with 7 positions matching TRBD1. Germline V CDR1 and CDR2: SGHRS, YFSETQ. CDR3 length: 18 residues. Trimming removed 0 bases from V and 4 bases from J; junction bases left unmatched: 15. DNA for the CDR3: TGCGCCAGCAGCTTGGGAGCTTCAGACAGGGAGGTATTCTATGGCTACACCTTC. Translated: CASSLGASDREVFYGYTF.

The chain links TRBV5-1 to TRBJ2-1; 7 nucleotides align to TRBD1. This CDR3 spans 16 amino acids. Germline V gives CDR1 SGHRS, CDR2 YFSETQ. V was clipped by 7 bases and J by 4 bases; unmatched bases: 14. The CDR3 coding sequence is TGCGCCAGCGCAACGGAGTCCGGGACAGTATACAATGAGCAGTTCTTC. Translation: CASATESGTVYNEQFF.